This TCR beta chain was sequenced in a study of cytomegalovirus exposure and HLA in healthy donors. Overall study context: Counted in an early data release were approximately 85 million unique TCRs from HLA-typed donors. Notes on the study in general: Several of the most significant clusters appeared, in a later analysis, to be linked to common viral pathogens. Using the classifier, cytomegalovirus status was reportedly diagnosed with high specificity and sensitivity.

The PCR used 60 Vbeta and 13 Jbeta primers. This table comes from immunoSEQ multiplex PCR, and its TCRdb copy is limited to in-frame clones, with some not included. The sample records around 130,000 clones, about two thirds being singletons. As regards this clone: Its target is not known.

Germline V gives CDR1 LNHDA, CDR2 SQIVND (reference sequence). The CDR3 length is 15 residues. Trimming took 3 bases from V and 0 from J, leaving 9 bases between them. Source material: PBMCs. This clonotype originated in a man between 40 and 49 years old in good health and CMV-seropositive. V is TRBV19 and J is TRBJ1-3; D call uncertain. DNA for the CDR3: TGTGCCAGTAGTATCAGCGAAAGCTCTGGAAACACCATATATTTT. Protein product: CASSISESSGNTIYF.